The sequence of this T cell receptor beta chain was determined in a study of CD8+ T cells in alopecia areata. Study background: Treated patients took oral tofacitinib at 5 to 10 mg twice daily. Overall study findings and caveats: Patients shared TCRs less clearly than mice did, possibly for HLA-related reasons. Under tofacitinib, numerous expanded lesional clonotypes remained detectable in scalp and blood.

CDR1 and CDR2 (germline): SGHRS, YFSETQ. CDR3 length equals 14 residues. Trimming cost V 0 bases and J 5 bases, with 11 bases left between them. Treatment: oral pan-JAK inhibitor, 5-10 mg twice daily. A few counts support this clone. The antigen is unknown. Extracted from the samples, RNA was reverse transcribed into cDNA to serve as the sequencing template. Assay: immunoSEQ multiplex PCR; the TCRdb copy retains only in-frame clones and omits some. The sample lists 210,000 or so clones, more than 55% occurring once. J is TRBJ1-1 and V is TRBV5-1; no definite D call. The source was CD4+ T cells sorted from blood, collected at approximately week 45, from a patient treated with tofacitinib. This clonotype was sampled from a human donor with alopecia areata. CDR3 DNA sequence: TGCGCCAGCAGCTTGGGCAGGTTGGAGACTGAAGCTTTCTTT. The encoded protein is CASSLGRLETEAFF.